Listed below are T cell receptor beta chains from one sample, sequenced in a study of T cells in Graves' hyperthyroidism and ophthalmopathy. TCRdb reprocessed the multiplex PCR reads via MiXCR and lists one record per CDR3 protein. The sample yields 600,000 or so distinct CDR3 sequences, roughly 17% seen once. Sequencing input: blood. These receptors originate from a woman younger than 45 with Graves' hyperthyroidism. The CDR3 runs from the conserved cysteine through the conserved F or W. The D gene is left open where the match is weak. Rows give clone size only sometimes, using once, few, many, or a class for an expanded clone.

d_gene | abundance | len | j_gene | v_gene | CDR3nt | CDR3aa
NA | many | 13 | TRBJ1-1 | TRBV7-6 | TGTGCCAGCAGCTTCCGAAAGAACACTGAAGCTTTCTTT | CASSFRKNTEAFF
NA | NA | 13 | TRBJ2-5 | TRBV20-1 | TGCAGCGTTGAAGGGGGGGAAAAAGAGACCCAGTACTTC | CSVEGGEKETQYF
NA | few | 18 | TRBJ1-3 | TRBV3-1 | TGTGCCAGCAGCCGCACCCGAGGGGCAAAAAACGCTGGAAACACCATATATTTT | CASSRTRGAKNAGNTIYF
NA | many | 14 | TRBJ1-1 | TRBV7-2 | TGTGCCAGCAGCCCCGCGGGGGCTACTAAAAAAGCTTTCTTT | CASSPAGATKKAFF
NA | NA | 15 | TRBJ2-7 | TRBV19 | TGTGCCAGTAGTATAAATCCGGGCGCCTCCTACGAGCAGTACTTC | CASSINPGASYEQYF
TRBD2 | few | 17 | TRBJ2-1 | TRBV20-1 | TGCAGTGCTAGGGGTCGACTGGAACTAGCGGGTAAGGTCGGGCAGTTCTTC | CSARGRLELAGKVGQFF
NA | NA | 11 | TRBJ2-1 | TRBV27 | TGTGCCACCCACGGAGGCAATGAGCAGTTCTTC | CATHGGNEQFF
TRBD1 | few | 13 | TRBJ2-2 | TRBV2 | TGTGCCAGCAGAGAGACAGGGTTCGGGGAGCTGTTTTTT | CASRETGFGELFF
TRBD1 | many | 14 | TRBJ2-7 | TRBV12-3/TRBV12-4 | TGTGCCAGCAGTGTCGACAGGGTTGTTGGCGAGCAGTACTTC | CASSVDRVVGEQYF
NA | few | 16 | TRBJ1-2 | TRBV5-1 | TGCGCCAGCAGCGACGAGGAACGGACCAATAACTATGGCTACACCTTC | CASSDEERTNNYGYTF
NA | NA | 15 | TRBJ2-2 | TRBV9 | TGTGCCAGCAGCGTAGGCGGGACTAACACCGGGGAGCTGTTTTTT | CASSVGGTNTGELFF
TRBD2 | NA | 20 | TRBJ2-5 | TRBV5-4 | TGTGCCAGCAGCTTGGGGGGACTAGCGGGAGGGCCTTGGGGGGAAGAGACCCAGTACTTC | CASSLGGLAGGPWGEETQYF
NA | NA | 12 | TRBJ2-7 | TRBV12-5 | TGTGCTAGTGGCTTTGGGGCCTACGAGCAGTACTTC | CASGFGAYEQYF
NA | many | 13 | TRBJ1-1 | TRBV27 | TGTGCCAGCAGGTCGGCCGTGAACACTGAAGCTTTCTTT | CASRSAVNTEAFF
NA | NA | 13 | TRBJ2-7 | TRBV6-1 | TGTGCCAGCAGTTTCGACGCAGCCTACGAGCAGTACTTC | CASSFDAAYEQYF
TRBD2 | many | 20 | TRBJ2-1 | TRBV28 | TGTGCCAGCAGTTTACTCGGACTAGCGGGAGCGGGAAACTCCTACAATGAGCAGTTCTTC | CASSLLGLAGAGNSYNEQFF
NA | many | 13 | TRBJ2-1 | TRBV11-2 | TGTGCCAGCAGCGGGGTAGCTCGCAATGAGCAGTTCTTC | CASSGVARNEQFF
NA | many | 15 | TRBJ2-5 | TRBV12-3/TRBV12-4 | TGTGCCAGCAGTTTAGCCGGGGGCCGCGATCAGACCCAGTACTTC | CASSLAGGRDQTQYF
TRBD1 | NA | 16 | TRBJ2-2 | TRBV5-1 | TGCGCCAGCACCCGTTCAGGGGGCACTAGCACCGGGGAGCTGTTTTTT | CASTRSGGTSTGELFF
NA | NA | 15 | TRBJ2-5 | TRBV4-1 | TGCGCCAGCAGCCAAGACTCCGGGGTTGGCGAGACCCAGTACTTC | CASSQDSGVGETQYF
NA | many | 12 | TRBJ1-5 | TRBV28 | TGTGCCAGCAAGTTAGTGAATCAGCCCCAGCATTTT | CASKLVNQPQHF
NA | many | 14 | TRBJ2-6 | TRBV6-2/TRBV6-3 | TGTGCCGCGTACCGGGACTCTGGGGCCAACGTCCTGACTTTC | CAAYRDSGANVLTF
NA | NA | 13 | TRBJ1-1 | TRBV6-1 | TGTGCCAGCAGGGGACTAATGGACACTGAAGCTTTCTTT | CASRGLMDTEAFF
TRBD1 | few | 16 | TRBJ2-2 | TRBV19 | TGTGCCAGTACCCTTTGGGACAGGGGTAATTCCGGGGAGCTGTTTTTT | CASTLWDRGNSGELFF
NA | many | 14 | TRBJ1-5 | TRBV20-1 | TGCAGTGTGGAGCAGAGAGTTAGCAATCAGCCCCAGCATTTT | CSVEQRVSNQPQHF
NA | many | 14 | TRBJ2-7 | TRBV20-1 | TGCAGTGCTAGTCCAGGACTACGCGGCTACGAGCAGTACTTC | CSASPGLRGYEQYF
NA | many | 13 | TRBJ2-1 | TRBV11-2 | TGTGCCAGCAGCTTAGCGGGGTCGAATGAGCAGTTCTTC | CASSLAGSNEQFF
TRBD1 | few | 16 | TRBJ2-7 | TRBV10-3 | TGTGCCATCAGTCTTGGACCCGGGACAGGGGATAACGAGCAGTACTTC | CAISLGPGTGDNEQYF
NA | many | 15 | TRBJ2-1 | TRBV2 | TGTGCCAGCAGTCCCCAAGGGGGGTTCGGCGATGAGCAGTTCTTC | CASSPQGGFGDEQFF
NA | many | 13 | TRBJ2-1 | TRBV7-3 | TGTGCCAGCAGCCGGACTTGGGACAATGAGCAGTTCTTC | CASSRTWDNEQFF
TRBD1 | NA | 21 | TRBJ1-5 | TRBV7-8 | TGTGCCAGCAGCAAAGAAGGACCTGGGACAGGGAGCAGGAGGAGCAATCAGCCCCAGCATTTT | CASSKEGPGTGSRRSNQPQHF
NA | many | 12 | TRBJ2-2 | TRBV12-3/TRBV12-4 | TGTGCCAGCAGCTTAGGAGGCGGGGAGCTGTTTTTT | CASSLGGGELFF
NA | many | 14 | TRBJ1-2 | TRBV28 | TGTGCCAGCAGTTTAGGCTTGGACAGCTATGGCTACACCTTC | CASSLGLDSYGYTF
NA | NA | 15 | TRBJ2-1 | TRBV6-1 | TGTGCCAGCAGTGTTAGCGTGAGCTCCTACAATGAGCAGTTCTTC | CASSVSVSSYNEQFF
TRBD1 | many | 15 | TRBJ2-7 | TRBV5-1 | TGCGCCAGCAGCTTAGTTACCGGGACAGACGACGAGCAGTACTTC | CASSLVTGTDDEQYF
NA | NA | 15 | TRBJ2-1 | TRBV6-1 | TGTGCCAGCAGTGAAGACAGAGGAATTAACAATGAGCAGTTCTTC | CASSEDRGINNEQFF
NA | many | 15 | TRBJ2-5 | TRBV6-2/TRBV6-3 | TGTGCCAGCAGTTACCCCCGACAGGACCAAGAGACCCAGTACTTC | CASSYPRQDQETQYF
NA | few | 11 | TRBJ2-3 | TRBV20-1 | TGCAGTGCCCAGAAGGGAGATACGCAGTATTTT | CSAQKGDTQYF
NA | NA | 15 | TRBJ1-6 | TRBV12-3/TRBV12-4 | TGTGCCAGCAGTTTCCGGGGGCTTTATAATTCACCCCTCCACTTT | CASSFRGLYNSPLHF
NA | many | 15 | TRBJ2-2 | TRBV28 | TGTGCCAGCAGTTTATGGAGGCAGGACACCGGGGAGCTGTTTTTT | CASSLWRQDTGELFF
TRBD2 | many | 16 | TRBJ2-1 | TRBV6-1 | TGTGCCAGCATTCCGACTAGCGCCAACTCCTACAATGAGCAGTTCTTC | CASIPTSANSYNEQFF
TRBD1 | NA | 17 | TRBJ2-3 | TRBV5-1 | TGCGCCAGCAGCTCTTGGGACAGACTTACAGGCACAGATACGCAGTATTTT | CASSSWDRLTGTDTQYF
NA | NA | 13 | TRBJ2-6 | TRBV20-1 | TGCAGTGCTTCTTTATCTGGGGCCAACGTCCTGACTTTC | CSASLSGANVLTF
NA | many | 13 | TRBJ1-4 | TRBV2 | TGTGCCAGCGGCGTCAGTGCGGCTGAAAAACTGTTTTTT | CASGVSAAEKLFF
NA | many | 13 | TRBJ1-2 | TRBV6-5 | TGTGCCAGCAGTTACACGTTAGGTTATGGCTACACCTTC | CASSYTLGYGYTF
TRBD1 | few | 15 | TRBJ2-2 | TRBV28 | TGTGCCAGCAGGCCGACAGGGGGCGCGTCCGGGGAGCTGTTTTTT | CASRPTGGASGELFF
TRBD2 | NA | 17 | TRBJ2-1 | TRBV28 | TGTGCCAGCAGTTTTCACCTCTTAGCGGGAGGGCCGAGTGAGCAGTTCTTC | CASSFHLLAGGPSEQFF
TRBD1 | many | 16 | TRBJ2-7 | TRBV6-6 | TGTGCCAGCAGTTACCGGCCGGGACAGGGGGCCTACGAGCAGTACTTC | CASSYRPGQGAYEQYF
NA | many | 17 | TRBJ2-1 | TRBV11-2 | TGTGCCAGCAGCTTAGGGGAGAGAAGGTTGAGGGGCAATGAGCAGTTCTTC | CASSLGERRLRGNEQFF